Below are 5 T cell receptor beta chains sequenced from a single sample in a study of blood T cells in healthy people across ages. A sample-barcoded 5' primer and a J-beta primer mix were used in a second PCR of roughly 7 to 12 cycles. MiXCR, run by TCRdb on the 5' RACE reads, gives a single entry per CDR3 protein. The table records 650,000 to 1,000,000 distinct CDR3 sequences, around 34% of them present only once. The sequenced sample consisted of blood. The receptors stem from a man between 18 and 35 years old in good health.

This clonotype was seen once. Since a much larger clone is just one base distant, this may be a read error. The chain uses TRBV12-3 or TRBV12-4 and TRBJ2-3; 9 bases agree with TRBD1. This CDR3 is 14 amino acids long. The CDR3 spells CTSSTWTGDDTQYF. CDR3 DNA sequence: TGTACCAGCAGTACTTGGACAGGGGACGATACGCAGTATTTT.

This clonotype was observed a handful of times. This sequence joins TRBV12-3 or TRBV12-4 and TRBJ2-5; D perhaps matches TRBD1 (6 bases). The V and J ends lost 5 bases and 2 bases respectively, with 12 bases between them. The CDR3 extends over 14 amino acids. The CDR3 sequence: CASSGTGTQETQYF. CDR3 sequence (DNA): TGTGCCAGCAGTGGGACCGGGACACAAGAGACCCAGTACTTC.

J is TRBJ1-1 and V is TRBV10-3, with a tentative D call TRBD1 (6 bases). Germline CDR1 is ENHRY and CDR2 is SYGVKD. The CDR3 spans 15 residues. V was clipped by 6 bases and J by 4 bases, with 18 bases between them. The CDR3: CAIRQGTVLGTEAFF. Here the CDR3 DNA reads TGTGCCATCAGACAGGGTACGGTTCTGGGCACTGAAGCTTTCTTT.

This clonotype was detected only a few times. The chain is built from TRBV21-1 and TRBJ2-1; TRBD2, the table's D call, was not compared with the DNA. TRBV21-1 is labeled a pseudogene. The CDR3 has 20 residues. CDR3 sequence (DNA): TGTGCCAGCGGGACTTTTAGCCTAGCGGGGGGGCGCTCATCCCACAATGAGCAGTTCTTC. This encodes CASGTFSLAGGRSSHNEQFF.

The chain links TRBV21-1 to TRBJ2-5; the DNA was not compared with TRBD2, the D call given in the table. TRBV21-1 represents a pseudogene. CDR3 size: 13 residues. The CDR3 here is CASKVRGPTEQYF. The CDR3 DNA follows: TGTGCCAGCAAGGTGCGCGGGCCTACTGAGCAGTACTTC.